This note documents a single T cell receptor (beta chain) sequence. The antigen remains unidentified. The sample originates from a study of cytomegalovirus exposure and HLA in healthy donors. In the study overall: Around 76% of more than 300 genotyped donors fell in the Caucasian-associated ancestry cluster. Study-level results: Listed as cytomegalovirus-associated were approximately 160 TCR beta chains.

PCR amplification relied on 60 Vbeta primers (plus 13 Jbeta primers). Method: immunoSEQ multiplex PCR; TCRdb's copy keeps in-frame clones and lacks some. Of around 110,000 clones listed, roughly four fifths are singletons. Sequences were obtained from PBMCs. The TCR sequence derives from a woman younger than 30 in good health and CMV-seronegative.

The CDR3 sequence: CASTDRGGYEQYF. In DNA, the CDR3 is TGTGCCTCCACGGACAGGGGAGGCTACGAGCAGTACTTC. The V call is TRBV30, the J call TRBJ2-7, with 9 nucleotides matching TRBD1. This CDR3 has 13 amino acids. The V gene end was trimmed by 7 bases and the J gene end by 3 bases; junction bases not matched to a gene: 7. Germline V gives CDR1 GTSNPN, CDR2 SVGIG (reference sequence).